These T cell receptor beta chains were read from a single sample in a study of T cell changes during pregnancy in multiple sclerosis. Produced via immunoSEQ multiplex PCR; TCRdb's table is partial and in-frame only. Of tens of thousands of clones listed, nearly 90% were seen once; the top ten hold just over 5%. The specimen was peripheral blood, collected after pregnancy. These receptor sequences come from a female donor in good health, enrolled as a control in a pregnancy study. Each CDR3 is given with its conserved first and last residue. A D gene is named only where the DNA matches it firmly. The listing skips clone size in some rows; elsewhere it reads once, few, many or a size class.

TRBD1,TRBV15,.,TRBJ1-4,CATSRDGGGGTNEKLFF,TGTGCCACCAGCAGAGATGGAGGGGGCGGCACTAATGAAAAACTGTTTTTT
TRBD2,TRBV28,.,TRBJ2-2,CASVGTSGRENTGELFF,TGTGCCAGCGTAGGGACTAGCGGGAGGGAGAACACCGGGGAGCTGTTTTTT
TRBD2,TRBV5-4,.,TRBJ2-7,CASSFGGGAALFYEQYF,TGTGCCAGCAGCTTTGGCGGGGGGGCTGCCCTTTTCTACGAGCAGTACTTC
TRBD2,TRBV27,.,TRBJ2-3,CASSLRTSGRTDTQYF,TGTGCCAGCAGTTTAAGGACTAGCGGTCGAACAGATACGCAGTATTTT
TRBD2,TRBV7-3,.,TRBJ2-3,CASSFMGGGADTQYF,TGTGCCAGCAGCTTTATGGGCGGGGGGGCGGATACGCAGTATTTT
TRBD2,TRBV7-6,.,TRBJ2-3,CASSGRPSGVSDTQYF,TGTGCCAGCAGCGGACGACCGAGCGGGGTCTCCGATACGCAGTATTTT
.,TRBV2,.,TRBJ2-5,CASSEALGLALPETQYF,TGTGCCAGCAGTGAAGCGCTTGGGCTAGCGTTGCCAGAGACCCAGTACTTC
.,TRBV7-2,.,TRBJ1-1,CASSSRGGSGTNTEAFF,TGTGCCAGCAGCTCCCGGGGGGGAAGCGGAACGAACACTGAAGCTTTCTTT
TRBD1,TRBV5-1,once,TRBJ2-7,CASSLGDRDVREQYF,TGCGCCAGCAGCTTGGGGGACAGGGATGTACGGGAGCAGTACTTC
TRBD1,TRBV5-1,.,TRBJ2-2,CASSFDRVGTGELFF,TGCGCCAGCAGCTTTGACAGGGTCGGCACCGGGGAGCTGTTTTTT
TRBD2,TRBV5-1,.,TRBJ2-3,CASAPTSGTDTQYF,TGCGCCAGCGCCCCCACTAGCGGCACAGATACGCAGTATTTT
TRBD1,TRBV9,.,TRBJ1-6,CASTRGDSYNSPLHF,TGTGCCAGCACCCGAGGGGACAGCTATAATTCACCCCTCCACTTT
TRBD2,TRBV30,few,TRBJ2-7,CAWSPTGGIAYEQYF,TGTGCCTGGAGTCCCACCGGGGGGATAGCCTACGAGCAGTACTTC
.,TRBV11-2,.,TRBJ1-2,CASSLAFRSGANYGYTF,TGTGCCAGCAGCTTAGCTTTTAGGTCAGGGGCGAACTATGGCTACACCTTC
.,TRBV4-2,.,TRBJ2-4,CASSQDQEGAKNIQYF,TGTGCCAGCAGCCAAGATCAGGAGGGAGCCAAAAACATTCAGTACTTC
.,TRBV19,.,TRBJ2-5,CASSILGTETQYF,TGTGCCAGTAGTATCCTCGGGACTGAGACCCAGTACTTC
.,TRBV7-2,.,TRBJ2-2,CASSLALGGTTGELFF,TGTGCCAGCAGCTTAGCGCTTGGCGGGACTACCGGGGAGCTGTTTTTT
.,TRBV30,.,TRBJ2-1,CAWRLLLNWGRDNNEQFF,TGTGCCTGGAGGCTACTTCTGAACTGGGGCAGGGATAACAATGAGCAGTTCTTC
.,TRBV28,.,TRBJ1-1,CASNKGVLRFTEAFF,TGTGCCAGCAATAAAGGGGTCTTGAGGTTCACTGAAGCTTTCTTT
.,TRBV25-1,.,TRBJ2-2,CASSDGFLSGELFF,TGTGCCAGCAGTGACGGTTTCCTTTCCGGGGAGCTGTTTTTT
.,TRBV30,.,TRBJ1-1,CAGLGTEAFF,TGTGCCGGGCTGGGCACTGAAGCTTTCTTT
TRBD1,TRBV2,.,TRBJ1-6,CASRQGSGNSPLHF,TGTGCCAGCCGACAGGGGTCGGGTAATTCACCCCTCCACTTT
.,TRBV28,.,TRBJ1-1,CASSLVGPPNTEAFF,TGTGCCAGCAGTTTAGTGGGGCCCCCGAACACTGAAGCTTTCTTT
.,TRBV7-8,.,TRBJ2-7,CASSLVGGYEQYF,TGTGCCAGCAGCTTAGTCGGGGGTTACGAGCAGTACTTC
TRBD1,TRBV7-9,.,TRBJ2-7,CASRPQGSYEQYF,TGTGCCAGCAGACCACAGGGGTCCTACGAGCAGTACTTC
.,TRBV30,once,TRBJ2-2,CAWTPGGLSGELFF,TGTGCCTGGACCCCTGGCGGTCTTTCCGGGGAGCTGTTTTTT
.,TRBV6-6,.,TRBJ2-5,CASSYSVGGQETQYF,TGTGCCAGCAGTTACTCGGTGGGGGGGCAGGAGACCCAGTACTTC
.,TRBV28,.,TRBJ2-2,CASSRHDTGELFF,TGTGCCAGCAGTCGACACGACACCGGGGAGCTGTTTTTT
TRBD1,TRBV28,.,TRBJ1-5,CASRPNRGGQPQHF,TGTGCCAGCAGACCGAACAGGGGGGGACAGCCCCAGCATTTT
.,TRBV5-6,.,TRBJ2-1,CASSLMVGSSYNEQFF,TGTGCCAGCAGCTTGATGGTCGGGAGCTCCTACAATGAGCAGTTCTTC
TRBD2,TRBV5-4,.,TRBJ2-1,CASSPAATSPIQVANEQFF,TGTGCCAGCAGCCCCGCCGCGACTAGCCCTATTCAAGTAGCCAATGAGCAGTTCTTC
TRBD2,TRBV11-3,.,TRBJ2-1,CASSLDHGGADNEQFF,TGTGCCAGCAGCTTAGATCACGGGGGGGCCGACAATGAGCAGTTCTTC
.,TRBV7-6,.,TRBJ2-7,CASSLGGFITSEQYF,TGTGCCAGCAGCTTAGGCGGATTTATAACCTCCGAGCAGTACTTC
TRBD1,TRBV28,.,TRBJ2-1,CASKNGQGGREQFF,TGTGCCAGCAAGAACGGACAGGGCGGGCGTGAGCAGTTCTTC
.,TRBV18,.,TRBJ1-1,CASSPVQAGHTEAFF,TGTGCCAGCTCACCAGTGCAGGCGGGTCACACTGAAGCTTTCTTT
.,TRBV5-1,large,TRBJ2-7,CASSWDKTYEQYF,TGCGCCAGCAGCTGGGACAAAACCTACGAGCAGTACTTC
.,TRBV12-5,many,TRBJ1-1,CASGAGQRKTEAFF,TGTGCTAGTGGTGCGGGGCAGAGGAAGACTGAAGCTTTCTTT
TRBD1,TRBV9,.,TRBJ2-5,CASGRGQGKWETQYF,TGTGCCAGCGGAAGGGGACAGGGGAAATGGGAGACCCAGTACTTC
.,TRBV15,few,TRBJ1-1,CATTRSPGETEAFF,TGTGCCACCACGAGGAGTCCCGGAGAAACTGAAGCTTTCTTT
.,TRBV5-4,.,TRBJ1-1,CASSPGSRGATEAFF,TGTGCCAGCAGCCCAGGCAGCAGGGGTGCGACTGAAGCTTTCTTT
.,TRBV5-6,.,TRBJ2-3,CASSLKGVRDTQYF,TGTGCCAGCAGCTTGAAGGGAGTGAGAGATACGCAGTATTTT
TRBD1,TRBV15,.,TRBJ1-5,CATSSTGGGQPQHF,TGTGCCACCAGCAGTACAGGGGGCGGTCAGCCCCAGCATTTT
.,TRBV15,.,TRBJ1-1,CATSRDLRNTEAFF,TGTGCCACCAGCAGAGATCTTAGAAACACTGAAGCTTTCTTT
.,TRBV18,.,TRBJ2-1,CASSPALTISYNEQFF,TGTGCCAGCTCACCAGCTCTAACTATCTCCTACAATGAGCAGTTCTTC
TRBD1,TRBV2,.,TRBJ2-7,CASSGTGGPSYEQYF,TGTGCCAGCAGTGGTACAGGGGGCCCCTCCTACGAGCAGTACTTC
TRBD2,TRBV2,.,TRBJ2-7,CASSVRTSGTLHEQYF,TGTGCCAGCAGTGTGAGGACTAGCGGGACCCTCCACGAGCAGTACTTC
TRBD2,TRBV9,once,TRBJ2-2,CASSVLTSGGGPTGELFF,TGTGCCAGCAGCGTATTGACTAGCGGGGGGGGACCCACCGGGGAGCTGTTTTTT
TRBD2,TRBV10-2,.,TRBJ2-1,CASEAGGYNEQFF,TGCGCCAGTGAAGCGGGAGGGTACAATGAGCAGTTCTTC
.,TRBV7-6,.,TRBJ2-2,CASSWAPRQEDSTGELFF,TGTGCCAGCAGCTGGGCCCCTCGACAGGAGGATAGCACCGGGGAGCTGTTTTTT
TRBD1,TRBV19,once,TRBJ1-6,CASSTTPTGASPLHF,TGTGCCAGTAGTACGACACCAACAGGGGCTTCACCCCTCCACTTT
.,TRBV28,.,TRBJ1-5,CASSPQEGGHNQPQHF,TGTGCCAGCAGTCCGCAAGAGGGGGGGCACAATCAGCCCCAGCATTTT
TRBD2,TRBV9,few,TRBJ2-2,CASSRIAGVRPGELFF,TGTGCCAGCAGCCGGATAGCGGGAGTAAGGCCCGGGGAGCTGTTTTTT
TRBD1,TRBV5-6,.,TRBJ1-2,CASSPQTGGHGYTF,TGTGCCAGCAGCCCACAAACAGGGGGGCATGGCTACACCTTC
.,TRBV11-1,.,TRBJ1-4,CASSLPGLHLLFF,TGTGCCAGCAGCTTACCGGGACTTCATCTACTGTTTTTT
TRBD1,TRBV5-1,once,TRBJ2-2,CASSLGDRETGELFF,TGCGCCAGCAGCTTGGGGGACAGGGAAACCGGGGAGCTGTTTTTT
.,TRBV19,.,TRBJ1-1,CASSIGEVTEAFF,TGTGCCAGTAGTATCGGAGAAGTCACTGAAGCTTTCTTT
.,TRBV7-2,.,TRBJ1-6,CASSPQNSYNSPLHF,TGTGCCAGCAGTCCTCAGAACTCCTATAATTCACCCCTCCACTTT
TRBD1,TRBV6-5,.,TRBJ2-7,CASGQGLEQYF,TGTGCCAGCGGACAGGGGCTCGAGCAGTACTTC
.,TRBV2,.,TRBJ2-7,CASSEETGSYEQYF,TGTGCCAGCAGTGAAGAGACAGGCTCCTACGAGCAGTACTTC